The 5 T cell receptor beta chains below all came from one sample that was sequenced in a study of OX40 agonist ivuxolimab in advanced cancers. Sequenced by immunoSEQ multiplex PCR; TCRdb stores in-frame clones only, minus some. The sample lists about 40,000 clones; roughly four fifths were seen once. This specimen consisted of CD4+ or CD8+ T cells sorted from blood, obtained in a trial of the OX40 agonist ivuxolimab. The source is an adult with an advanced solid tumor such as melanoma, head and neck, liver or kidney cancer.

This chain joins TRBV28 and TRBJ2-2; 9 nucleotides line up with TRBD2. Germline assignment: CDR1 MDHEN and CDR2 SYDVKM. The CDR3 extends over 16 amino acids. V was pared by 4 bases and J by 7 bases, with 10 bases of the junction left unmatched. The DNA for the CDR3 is TGTGCCAGCAGTTCAACCGCAGGGACTAGCTACGGGGAGCTGTTTTTT. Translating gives CASSSTAGTSYGELFF.

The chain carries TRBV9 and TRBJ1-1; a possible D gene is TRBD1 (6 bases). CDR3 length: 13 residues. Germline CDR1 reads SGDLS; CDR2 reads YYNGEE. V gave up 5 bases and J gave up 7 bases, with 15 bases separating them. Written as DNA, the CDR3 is TGTGCCAGCAGTCCAGGGGTAGAGGGTGAAGCTTTCTTT. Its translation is CASSPGVEGEAFF.

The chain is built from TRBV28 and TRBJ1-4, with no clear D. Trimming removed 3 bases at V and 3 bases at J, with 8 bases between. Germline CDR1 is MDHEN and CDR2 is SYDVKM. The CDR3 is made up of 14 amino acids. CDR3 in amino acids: CASSFWVANEKLFF. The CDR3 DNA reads TGTGCCAGCAGTTTTTGGGTCGCTAATGAAAAACTGTTTTTT.

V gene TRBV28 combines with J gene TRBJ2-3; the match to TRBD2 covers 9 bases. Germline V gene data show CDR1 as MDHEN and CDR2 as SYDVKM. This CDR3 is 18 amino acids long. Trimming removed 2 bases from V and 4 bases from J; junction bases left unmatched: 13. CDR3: CASSLNMGLASRSDTQYF. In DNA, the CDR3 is TGTGCCAGCAGTTTAAATATGGGACTAGCCTCGCGCTCAGATACGCAGTATTTT.

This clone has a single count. The CDR3 spells CASSLVLNTGELFF. CDR3 DNA: TGTGCCAGCAGCTTAGTGTTGAACACCGGGGAGCTGTTTTTT. The chain is built from TRBV7-2 and TRBJ2-2; D is ambiguous. Trimming shortened V by 1 base and J by 1 base, and 4 bases separated the two germline ends. The CDR3 consists of 14 residues. Germline V CDR1 and CDR2: SGHTA, FQGNSA.